This T cell receptor beta chain was observed in a study of CD8 T cells in Susac syndrome. This CDR3 has 15 residues. V shed 4 bases, J shed 2 bases, and the junction held 5 bases outside the gene matches. Germline loops: CDR1 MNHEY, CDR2 SMNVEV (reference sequence). A quantity of about 0.5 to 1 ug RNA underwent reverse transcription using random hexamers. The authors amplified TCR beta CDR3 across 54 Vbeta and 13 Jbeta using immunoSEQ multiplex PCR. TCRdb reprocessed the immunoSEQ multiplex PCR reads with MiXCR, giving one entry per CDR3 protein. The repertoire holds about 300,000 distinct CDR3 sequences, with 70% to 90% as singletons. TCR beta sequencing covered blood CD8+ and CD4+ T cells. The study used treatment-naive patients who had stable or active relapsing-remitting disease as multiple sclerosis controls. Negative isolation was used for CD8+ and CD4+ T cells, and FACS enrichment was applied to TEMRA cells.

The material sequenced was CD8+ T cells from PBMCs. The sequence was collected from a human donor with multiple sclerosis. V and J are TRBV27 and TRBJ2-7; TRBD1 agrees at 10 bases. CDR3 coding DNA: TGTGCCAGCAGTTGGGGGACAGGGGAAGCCTACGAGCAGTACTTC. Its translation: CASSWGTGEAYEQYF.